One and the same sample provided the 32 T cell receptor beta chains below, sequenced in a study of T-cell memory formation after mild COVID-19. TCRdb passed the 5' RACE reads through MiXCR, listing each CDR3 protein once. Seen here are 450,000 to 650,000 distinct CDR3 sequences, roughly 18% observed once, and the top ten hold approximately 12%. The material sequenced was PBMCs or a T cell subset sorted from them (not recorded which). These receptors originate from an adult woman who had mild COVID-19 (a few samples of this study predate the infection). Cell type and time point are not known.

This clonotype turned up a few times. CDR3 DNA sequence: TGTGCCAGTAGGCAAAAGAACACTGAAGCTTTCTTT. It is translated as CASRQKNTEAFF. The chain employs TRBV19 and TRBJ1-1; no clear D gene. Between the trimmed V and J ends, which lost 6 bases and 1 base, there was a span of 6 bases. The length of the CDR3 is 12 residues. Germline V gene data show CDR1 as LNHDA and CDR2 as SQIVND (reference sequence).

This clonotype was counted only a few times. This chain joins TRBV5-4 and TRBJ1-2; 7 nucleotides match TRBD1. Per the germline V gene, CDR1 is SGHNT and CDR2 is YYREEE (reference sequence). The CDR3 spans 15 residues. J lost 8 bases, V lost 4 bases, and 14 bases had no gene match. The CDR3 here is CASSNINRGRGGYTF. The CDR3 DNA follows: TGTGCCAGCAGCAATATCAACAGGGGCCGGGGGGGCTACACCTTC.

This clonotype has only one observation. V and J are TRBV4-3 and TRBJ2-1; a possible D gene is TRBD2 (6 bases). Germline values: CDR1 LGHNA, CDR2 YSLEER. The CDR3 loop spans 16 amino acids. V shed 0 bases and J shed 3 bases, with 12 bases lying between them. DNA for the CDR3: TGCGCCAGCAGCCAAGATTATCGGACTAACTACAATGAGCAGTTCTTC. Protein product: CASSQDYRTNYNEQFF.

The chain couples TRBV11-1 to TRBJ2-1; 11 nucleotides line up with TRBD2. This CDR3 region has 15 residues. Germline V gene lookup returns CDR1 SGHAT and CDR2 FQDESV (reference sequence). V lost 2 bases and J lost 7; bases outside the gene matches: 4. CDR3 sequence: CASSLWVAGGNEQFF. The CDR3 DNA reads TGTGCCAGCAGCTTATGGGTAGCGGGAGGGAATGAGCAGTTCTTC. Full variable domain (missing parts from reference TRBV11-1 and TRBJ2-1): EAEVAQSPRYKITEKSQAVAFWCDPISGHATLYWYRQILGQGPELLVQFQDESVVDDSQLPKDRFSAERLKGVDSTLKIQPAELGDSAMYLCASSLWVAGGNEQFFGPGTRLTVL.

In its sample, this clonotype was seen a few times. This sequence joins TRBV5-1 and TRBJ2-3; 8 positions agree with TRBD2. Looked up from germline, CDR1 is SGHRS and CDR2 is YFSETQ. This CDR3 spans 15 amino acids. Trimming cost V 2 bases and J 6 bases; bases outside gene matches: 8. CDR3: CASSLTGGPGDTQYF. CDR3 nucleotide sequence: TGCGCCAGCAGCTTAACGGGAGGGCCCGGCGATACGCAGTATTTT.

In its sample, this clonotype was seen a few times. This CDR3 is CASSQGQGPNYEQYF. The CDR3 region has the DNA TGTGCCAGCAGCCAAGGACAGGGTCCGAACTACGAGCAGTACTTC. The J gene is TRBJ2-7, the V gene TRBV4-2; TRBD1 matches at 7 bases. Germline-derived CDR1 and CDR2 are LGHNA and YNFKEQ. Germline trimming cut 1 base from V and 3 bases from J; bases unmatched to any gene: 6. This CDR3 contains 15 residues.

The chain uses TRBV11-3 and TRBJ1-1; D unclear. CDR1 is SGHNT and CDR2 is YENEEA in the germline V gene. The CDR3 runs to 13 residues. V was pared by 5 bases and J by 3 bases, with 10 bases between. The CDR3 spells CASSLSKDTEAFF. CDR3 nucleotides: TGTGCCAGCAGCCTTTCGAAGGACACTGAAGCTTTCTTT. The whole variable domain, filled in from reference TRBV11-3 and TRBJ1-1, reads EAGVVQSPRYKIIEKKQPVAFWCNPISGHNTLYWYLQNLGQGPELLIRYENEEAVDDSQLPKDRFSAERLKGVDSTLKIQPAELGDSAVYLCASSLSKDTEAFFGQGTRLTVV.

Only a few counts were recorded for this clonotype. The rearrangement links TRBV6-5 to TRBJ2-2, with 7 bases identical to TRBD1. The CDR3 extends over 17 amino acids. Germline CDR1 and CDR2: MNHEY and SVGAGI. The V gene end was trimmed by 2 bases and the J gene end by 0 bases; junction bases not matched to a gene: 6. DNA for the CDR3: TGTGCCAGCAGTTACCTTACGAGGGGGCCGAACACCGGGGAGCTGTTTTTT. Translated: CASSYLTRGPNTGELFF.

In nucleotides, the CDR3 is TGTGCCAGCAGGATGACAGGGGGCGGGACAGATACGCAGTATTTT. It specifies CASRMTGGGTDTQYF. The rearrangement links TRBV6-5 to TRBJ2-3; TRBD1 aligns across 10 bases. This CDR3 comprises 15 residues. Trimming at V came to 6 bases and at J to 3 bases, leaving 6 bases not matched to a gene. From germline, CDR1 is MNHEY and CDR2 SVGAGI.

This clonotype has more than one count but fewer than ten. V usage is TRBV9 and J usage is TRBJ1-2, with D hard to call. The CDR3 sequence is 14 residues long. CDR1 is SGDLS, CDR2 YYNGEE, per germline. V was shortened by 0 bases and J by 1 base, with 7 bases between the two germline ends. This chain's CDR3 is CASSVEEVNYGYTF. CDR3 nucleotide sequence: TGTGCCAGCAGCGTAGAGGAGGTTAACTATGGCTACACCTTC.

This clonotype was detected a few times. The chain is built from TRBV7-3 and TRBJ2-5; the match to TRBD1 covers 11 bases. J lost 4 bases, V lost 1 base, and 2 bases had no gene match. CDR1 is SGHTA, CDR2 FQGTGA, per germline. CDR3 size: 15 residues. The CDR3 sequence: CASSLRGQGGETQYF. CDR3 nucleotide sequence: TGTGCCAGCAGCTTAAGGGGACAGGGGGGAGAGACCCAGTACTTC.

Only a few counts were recorded for this clonotype. The chain couples TRBV6-1 to TRBJ1-5; D ambiguous. V lost 0 bases and J 3 bases, leaving 9 bases between the germline ends. From germline, CDR1 is MNHNS and CDR2 SASEGT. This CDR3 region has 15 residues. The DNA of the CDR3 is TGTGCCAGCAGTGAAGCTGTAAGTTCCAATCAGCCCCAGCATTTT. It specifies CASSEAVSSNQPQHF.

This clonotype has only a few counts. The rearrangement joins TRBV7-8 to TRBJ1-3; D gene uncertain. V was cut by 5 bases and J by 8 bases, with 13 bases left in between. Germline V CDR1 and CDR2: SGHVS, FQNEAQ. This CDR3 has 13 amino acids. The CDR3 is CASSPPQEDTIYF. As DNA, the CDR3 is TGTGCCAGCAGCCCTCCCCAAGAGGACACCATATATTTT.

The gene calls are TRBV12-3 or TRBV12-4 and TRBJ2-1; TRBD2 aligns across 7 bases. The CDR3 extends over 15 amino acids. J lost 2 bases, V lost 1 base, and 2 bases had no gene match. The CDR3 loop reads CASSLGLAPYNEQFF. The CDR3 coding sequence is TGTGCCAGCAGTTTAGGACTAGCCCCCTACAATGAGCAGTTCTTC.

This chain joins TRBV5-4 and TRBJ1-1; TRBD1 matches at 7 bases. CDR1 and CDR2 (germline): SGHNT, YYREEE (reference sequence). The CDR3 contains 15 residues. The junction had 7 bases not matched to a gene; V was cut back by 4 bases and J by 1 base. As DNA, the CDR3 is TGTGCCAGCAGCGCGGGGGGACAGACGAACACTGAAGCTTTCTTT. This translates into CASSAGGQTNTEAFF.

This chain connects TRBV5-4 to TRBJ1-1, with a possible D match to TRBD1 (6 bases). V was trimmed by 1 base and J by 10 bases, leaving 14 bases between them. The CDR3 has 13 residues. Germline V gene sequence: CDR1 SGHNT, CDR2 YYREEE (reference sequence). The CDR3: CASSLWGLELAFF. CDR3 coding DNA: TGTGCCAGCAGCTTGTGGGGGCTGGAGTTAGCTTTCTTT.

This clonotype showed up many times. DNA of the CDR3: TGTGCCTGGAGTGTTTATGGCAGATCAAACCAAGAGACCCAGTACTTC. Its protein product is CAWSVYGRSNQETQYF. The chain links TRBV30 to TRBJ2-5; D unresolved. CDR1 and CDR2 (germline): GTSNPN, SVGIG (reference sequence). The CDR3 is made up of 16 amino acids. V was trimmed by 0 bases and J by 0 bases, leaving 14 bases between them.

This clonotype was seen a few times. The chain couples TRBV4-2 to TRBJ1-5, with D unresolved. The V end lost 3 bases, the J end lost 4 bases, and 7 bases lay between the germline ends. The CDR3 spans 13 residues. CDR1 LGHNA and CDR2 YNFKEQ come from the germline V gene. In nucleotides, the CDR3 is TGTGCCAGCAGCCAGGGTCTAAATCAGCCCCAGCATTTT. Residues: CASSQGLNQPQHF.

This clonotype occurred once. The chain is built from TRBV4-1 and TRBJ1-1; TRBD1 agrees at 7 bases. V gave up 2 bases and J gave up 1 base; unmatched junction bases: 13. Germline lookup yields CDR1 MGHRA and CDR2 YSYEKL. The CDR3 covers 18 residues. The CDR3 bases are TGCGCCAGCAGCCAACACCTAGGGAGACAGGGAACGAACACTGAAGCTTTCTTT. Residues: CASSQHLGRQGTNTEAFF.

This clonotype occurred a few times. This chain joins TRBV18 and TRBJ2-1, with 8 bases identical to TRBD2. The trim removed 6 bases at V and 0 bases at J, leaving 4 bases unmatched. Germline CDR1 and CDR2: KGHSH and LQKENI. The CDR3 contains 15 residues. The CDR3 reads CASSGTSNSYNEQFF. CDR3 nucleotide sequence: TGTGCCAGCTCCGGGACTAGTAACTCCTACAATGAGCAGTTCTTC.

This chain joins TRBV20-1 and TRBJ1-5; weak D call: TRBD1 (5 bases). The CDR3 spans 14 residues. Germline CDR1 is DFQATT and CDR2 is SNEGSKA (reference sequence). Deletions cut 0 bases from V and 1 base from J, with 7 bases between. The CDR3 DNA reads as TGCAGTGCTAGAGAGACAGCGAGCAATCAGCCCCAGCATTTT. It encodes CSARETASNQPQHF.

V is TRBV23-1 and J is TRBJ2-4; TRBD1 is a possible D gene (5 bases). TRBV23-1 is labeled an ORF, and its function is uncertain. The CDR3 is 16 amino acids. Trimming removed 4 bases at V and 6 bases at J, with 19 bases between. CDR3 bases: TGCGCCAGCAGTCCCCGACAGCCACGCGATGGAAACATTCAGTACTTC. As protein: CASSPRQPRDGNIQYF.

This clonotype came up a few times. The chain has TRBV12-3 or TRBV12-4 and TRBJ2-7; maybe TRBD1 (6 bases). This CDR3 contains 13 residues. The V end was cut by 10 bases, the J end by 1 base, with 14 bases between. As DNA, the CDR3 is TGTGCCATCGGCCACCAGGGGTCCTACGAGCAGTACTTC. It translates to CAIGHQGSYEQYF.

This clonotype was recorded a few times. The rearrangement joins TRBV9 to TRBJ1-1, with D maybe TRBD1 (6 bases). V was cut by 3 bases and J by 4 bases, with 16 bases left in between. Per germline, CDR1 SGDLS and CDR2 YYNGEE. This CDR3 comprises 15 residues. Here the CDR3 reads CASSAEVGAVTEAFF. CDR3 sequence (DNA): TGTGCCAGCAGCGCCGAGGTGGGGGCGGTCACTGAAGCTTTCTTT.

The chain recombines TRBV11-2 with TRBJ2-7; D unresolved. The ends were cut back, 1 base at V and 0 bases at J, with 10 bases in the middle. Germline lookup yields CDR1 SGHAT and CDR2 FQNNGV. The CDR3 length is 15 residues. The CDR3 protein is CASSLVDQSSYEQYF. The CDR3 coding sequence is TGTGCCAGCAGCTTAGTCGATCAGAGCTCCTACGAGCAGTACTTC.

This clonotype was counted only a few times. The chain uses TRBV20-1 and TRBJ2-1, with D tentatively TRBD2 (6 bases). CDR1 and CDR2 (germline): DFQATT, SNEGSKA (reference sequence). V was clipped by 5 bases and J by 5 bases, with 13 bases between them. The CDR3 is 13 amino acids. The CDR3 here is CSAARDGDNEQFF. The CDR3 coding sequence is TGCAGTGCTGCGCGGGATGGGGACAATGAGCAGTTCTTC.

As DNA, the CDR3 is TGTGCCAGCAGCTCGTCGGACACCTACGAGCAGTACTTC. This codes for CASSSSDTYEQYF. J is TRBJ2-7 and V is TRBV6-2 or TRBV6-3; D possibly corresponds to TRBD1 (5 bases). The germline V gene encodes CDR1 MNHEY and CDR2 SVGEGT. Trimming removed 6 bases from V and 2 bases from J, with 11 bases in between. The CDR3 runs to 13 residues.

The chain has TRBV3-1 and TRBJ2-1; D could derive from TRBD1 or TRBD2 (5 bases each). Germline-derived CDR1 and CDR2 are LGHDT and YNNKEL (reference sequence). This CDR3 has 18 residues. V lost 0 bases to trimming and J lost 6 bases, with 21 bases between them. CDR3 in amino acids: CASSQEVRDGERSNEQFF. DNA for the CDR3: TGTGCCAGCAGCCAAGAGGTCCGGGACGGAGAAAGGTCCAATGAGCAGTTCTTC.

The rearrangement links TRBV12-3 or TRBV12-4 to TRBJ2-1; D gene uncertain. This CDR3 is 16 amino acids long. The V and J ends lost 1 base and 9 bases respectively, with 19 bases between them. The CDR3 DNA reads TGTGCCAGCAGTTTAGGTCGAGATCCCCTAATTGGTGAGCAGTTCTTC. Translated: CASSLGRDPLIGEQFF.

The rearrangement links TRBV7-9 to TRBJ2-3; 8 bases match TRBD2. J lost 4 bases, V lost 1 base, and 4 bases had no gene match. The CDR3 has 15 residues. Germline V gene sequence: CDR1 SEHNR, CDR2 FQNEAQ (reference sequence). CDR3 nucleotide sequence: TGTGCCAGCAGCTTAGGGAGGCGGGAGGCAGATACGCAGTATTTT. As protein: CASSLGRREADTQYF.

A few counts support this clonotype. This chain links TRBV5-1 with TRBJ2-5; TRBD2 aligns across 9 bases. CDR3 length: 17 residues. Trimming removed 0 bases from V and 2 bases from J; junction bases left unmatched: 8. Germline V gene sequence: CDR1 SGHRS, CDR2 YFSETQ. In DNA, the CDR3 is TGCGCCAGCAGCTTGGGGATTAGCGGGGGTTCTCAAGAGACCCAGTACTTC. This codes for CASSLGISGGSQETQYF.

The chain links TRBV29-1 to TRBJ2-5; 9 bases align to TRBD1. J gave up 4 bases and V 6 bases, and 6 bases lay outside the gene matches. There are 13 residues in the CDR3. In germline, CDR1 is SQVTM, CDR2 ANQGSEA. The CDR3 region is CSVGQGRGETQYF. The CDR3 nucleotides are TGCAGCGTCGGACAGGGGAGAGGAGAGACCCAGTACTTC.